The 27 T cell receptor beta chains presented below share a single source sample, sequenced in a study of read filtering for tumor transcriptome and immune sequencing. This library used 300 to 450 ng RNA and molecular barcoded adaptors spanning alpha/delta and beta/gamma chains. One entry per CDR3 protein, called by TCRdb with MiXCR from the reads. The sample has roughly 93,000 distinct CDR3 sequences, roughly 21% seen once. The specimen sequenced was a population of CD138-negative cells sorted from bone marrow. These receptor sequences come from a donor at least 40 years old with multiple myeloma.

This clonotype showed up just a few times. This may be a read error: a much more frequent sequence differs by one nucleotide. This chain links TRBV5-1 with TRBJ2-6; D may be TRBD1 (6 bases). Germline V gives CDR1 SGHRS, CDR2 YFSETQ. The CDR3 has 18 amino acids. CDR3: CASSLEKTGISGANVPTF. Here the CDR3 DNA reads TGCGCCAGCAGCTTGGAGAAGACAGGTATCTCTGGGGCCAACGTCCCGACTTTC.

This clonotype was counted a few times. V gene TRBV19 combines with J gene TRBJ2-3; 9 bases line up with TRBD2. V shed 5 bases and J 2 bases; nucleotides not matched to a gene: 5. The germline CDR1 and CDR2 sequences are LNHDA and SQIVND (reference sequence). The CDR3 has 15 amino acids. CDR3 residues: CASSWLAGITDTQYF. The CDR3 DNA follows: TGTGCCAGTAGTTGGCTAGCGGGGATCACAGATACGCAGTATTTT.

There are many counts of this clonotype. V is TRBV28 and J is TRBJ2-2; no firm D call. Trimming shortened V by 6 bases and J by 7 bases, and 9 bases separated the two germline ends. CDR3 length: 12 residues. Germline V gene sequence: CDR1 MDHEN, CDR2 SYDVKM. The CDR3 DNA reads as TGTGCCAGCAGCCCGTTTAACGGGGAGCTGTTTTTT. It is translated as CASSPFNGELFF.

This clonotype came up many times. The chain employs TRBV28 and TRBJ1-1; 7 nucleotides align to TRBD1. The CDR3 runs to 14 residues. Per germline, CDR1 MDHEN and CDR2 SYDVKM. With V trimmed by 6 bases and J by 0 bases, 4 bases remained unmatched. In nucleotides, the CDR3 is TGTGCCAGCAGGCCGGGACAGCTGAACACTGAAGCTTTCTTT. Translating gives CASRPGQLNTEAFF.

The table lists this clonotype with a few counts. CDR3 coding DNA: TGTGCCAGCAGCTTAGTTAGAGGGGGTGGTTCACCCCTCCACTTT. Its translation: CASSLVRGGGSPLHF. The chain is built from TRBV11-2 and TRBJ1-6; maybe TRBD1 (6 bases). Germline V lookup: CDR1 SGHAT, CDR2 FQNNGV. This CDR3 has 15 residues. Trimming took off 1 base at V and 9 bases at J, with 13 bases between the two ends.

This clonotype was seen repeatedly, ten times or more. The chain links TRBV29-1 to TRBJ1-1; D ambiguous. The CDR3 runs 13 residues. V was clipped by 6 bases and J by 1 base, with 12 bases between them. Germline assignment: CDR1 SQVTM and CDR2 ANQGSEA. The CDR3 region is CSVARTGNTEAFF. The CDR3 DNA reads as TGCAGCGTCGCACGGACGGGGAACACTGAAGCTTTCTTT.

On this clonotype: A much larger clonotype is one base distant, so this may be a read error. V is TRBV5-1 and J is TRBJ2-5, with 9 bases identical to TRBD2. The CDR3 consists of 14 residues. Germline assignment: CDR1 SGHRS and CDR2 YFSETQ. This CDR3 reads CVSSVSGGEETQYF. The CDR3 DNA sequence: TGCGTCAGCAGCGTTAGCGGGGGAGAAGAGACCCAGTACTTC. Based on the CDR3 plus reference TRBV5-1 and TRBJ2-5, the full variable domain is KAGVTQTPRYLIKTRGQQVTLSCSPISGHRSVSWYQQTPGQGLQFLFEYFSETQRNKGNFPGRFSGRQFSNSRSEMNVSTLELGDSALYLCVSSVSGGEETQYFGPGTRLLVL.

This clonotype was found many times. In DNA form, the CDR3 reads TGTGCCAGCAGTTTTGGGGGGAGCTCCTACAATGAGCAGTTCTTC. Translating gives CASSFGGSSYNEQFF. J is TRBJ2-1 and V is TRBV7-2; possible D gene TRBD2, 6 bases. The V end lost 6 bases, the J end lost 0 bases, and 12 bases lay between the germline ends. CDR1 is SGHTA and CDR2 is FQGNSA in the germline V gene. The CDR3 totals 15 residues.

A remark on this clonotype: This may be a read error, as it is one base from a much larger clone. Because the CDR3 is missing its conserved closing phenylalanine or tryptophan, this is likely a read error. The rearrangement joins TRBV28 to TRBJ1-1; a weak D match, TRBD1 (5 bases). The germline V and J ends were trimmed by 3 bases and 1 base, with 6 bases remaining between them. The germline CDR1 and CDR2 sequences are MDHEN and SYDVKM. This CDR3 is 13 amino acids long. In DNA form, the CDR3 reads TGTGCCAGCAGTTTTAGGGGGAACACTGAAGCTTTCCTT. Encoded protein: CASSFRGNTEAFL.

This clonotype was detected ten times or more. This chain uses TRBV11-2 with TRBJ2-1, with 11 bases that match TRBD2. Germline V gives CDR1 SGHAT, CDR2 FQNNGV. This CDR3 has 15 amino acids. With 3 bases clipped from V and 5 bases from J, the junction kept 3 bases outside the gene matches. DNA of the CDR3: TGTGCCAGCAGCTTCGCTAGCGGGGGGAACAATGAGCAGTTCTTC. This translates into CASSFASGGNNEQFF.

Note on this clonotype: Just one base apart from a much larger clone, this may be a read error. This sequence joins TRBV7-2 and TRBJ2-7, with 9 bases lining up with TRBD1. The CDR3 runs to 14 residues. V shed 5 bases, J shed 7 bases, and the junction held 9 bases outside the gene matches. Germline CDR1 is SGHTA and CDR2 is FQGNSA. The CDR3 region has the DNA TGTGCCAGCAGCCTAACAGGGGGCACTGGGGAGCAGTACTTC. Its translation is CASSLTGGTGEQYF.

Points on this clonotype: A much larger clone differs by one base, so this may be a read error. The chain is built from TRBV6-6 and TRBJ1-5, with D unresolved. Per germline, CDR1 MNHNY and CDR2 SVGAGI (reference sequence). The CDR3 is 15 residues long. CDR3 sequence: CVSSYMRESNQPQHF. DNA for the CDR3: TGTGTCAGCAGTTACATGAGGGAAAGCAATCAGCCCCAGCATTTT.

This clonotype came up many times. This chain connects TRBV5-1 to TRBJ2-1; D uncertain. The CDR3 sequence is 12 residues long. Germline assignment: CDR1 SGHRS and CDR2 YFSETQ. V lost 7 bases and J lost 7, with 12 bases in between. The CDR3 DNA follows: TGCGCCAGCTCTGGGCAAGTGAATGAGCAGTTCTTC. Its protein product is CASSGQVNEQFF.

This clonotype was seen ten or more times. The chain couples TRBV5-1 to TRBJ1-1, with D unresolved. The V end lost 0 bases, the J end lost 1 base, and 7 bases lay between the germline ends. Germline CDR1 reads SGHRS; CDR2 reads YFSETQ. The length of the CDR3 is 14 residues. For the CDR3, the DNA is TGCGCCAGCAGCTTGGCCCCCCCGAACACTGAAGCTTTCTTT. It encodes CASSLAPPNTEAFF.

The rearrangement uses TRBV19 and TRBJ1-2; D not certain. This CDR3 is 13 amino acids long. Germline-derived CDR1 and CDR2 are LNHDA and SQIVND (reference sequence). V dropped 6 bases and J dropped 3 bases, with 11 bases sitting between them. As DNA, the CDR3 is TGTGCCAGTAGCAGGACTCTGTACTATGGCTACACCTTC. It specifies CASSRTLYYGYTF.

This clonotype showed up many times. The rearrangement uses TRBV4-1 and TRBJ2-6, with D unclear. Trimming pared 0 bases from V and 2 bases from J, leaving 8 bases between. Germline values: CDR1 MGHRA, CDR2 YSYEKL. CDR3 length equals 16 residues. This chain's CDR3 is CASSQETQPGANVLTF. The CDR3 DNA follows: TGCGCCAGCAGCCAAGAAACACAGCCTGGGGCCAACGTCCTGACTTTC.

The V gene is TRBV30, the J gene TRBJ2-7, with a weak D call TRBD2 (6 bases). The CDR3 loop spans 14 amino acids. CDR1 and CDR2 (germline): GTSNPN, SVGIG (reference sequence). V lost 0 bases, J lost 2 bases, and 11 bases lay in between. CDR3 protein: CAWSVRDSPYEQYF. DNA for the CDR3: TGTGCCTGGAGTGTCCGGGACTCCCCCTACGAGCAGTACTTC.

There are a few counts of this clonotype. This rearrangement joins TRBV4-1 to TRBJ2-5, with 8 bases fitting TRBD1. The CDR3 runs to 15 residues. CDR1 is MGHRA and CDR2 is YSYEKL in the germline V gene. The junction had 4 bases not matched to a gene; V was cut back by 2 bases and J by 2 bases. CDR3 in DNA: TGCGCCAGCAGCCAACTCACAGGGGGTCAAGAGACCCAGTACTTC. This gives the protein CASSQLTGGQETQYF.

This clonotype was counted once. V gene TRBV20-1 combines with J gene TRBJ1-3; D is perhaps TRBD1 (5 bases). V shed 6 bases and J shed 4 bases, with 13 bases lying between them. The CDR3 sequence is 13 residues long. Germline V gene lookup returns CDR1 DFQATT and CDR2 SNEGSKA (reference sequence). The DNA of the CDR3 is TGCAGTGCCTGGGACTGGGGCGGAAACACCATATATTTT. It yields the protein CSAWDWGGNTIYF.

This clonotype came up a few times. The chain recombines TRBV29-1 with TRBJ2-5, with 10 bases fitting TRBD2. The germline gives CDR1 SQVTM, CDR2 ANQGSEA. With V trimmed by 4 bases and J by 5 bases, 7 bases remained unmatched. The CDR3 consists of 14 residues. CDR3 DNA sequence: TGCAGCGTTGCGTATAGCGGGGGGTCTGAGACCCAGTACTTC. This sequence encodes CSVAYSGGSETQYF.

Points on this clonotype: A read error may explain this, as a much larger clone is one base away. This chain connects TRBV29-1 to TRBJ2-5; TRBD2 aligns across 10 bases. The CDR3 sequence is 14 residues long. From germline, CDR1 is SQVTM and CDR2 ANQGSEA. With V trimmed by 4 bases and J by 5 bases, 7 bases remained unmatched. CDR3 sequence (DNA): TGCAGCGTTGTAGTAGCGGGGGGCCATGAGACCCAGTACTTC. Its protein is CSVVVAGGHETQYF.

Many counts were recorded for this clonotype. The CDR3, as DNA: TGCGCCAGCAGCTTCGGGGGGGGGTACAATGAGCAGTTCTTC. This sequence encodes CASSFGGGYNEQFF. This chain connects TRBV5-1 to TRBJ2-1; 8 bases agree with TRBD2. In germline, CDR1 is SGHRS, CDR2 YFSETQ. Unmatched junction bases numbered 2, after V lost 2 bases and J lost 4 bases. CDR3 length: 14 residues.

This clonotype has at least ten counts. CDR3 residues: CASSLQAPNYGYTF. DNA for the CDR3: TGTGCCAGCAGTTTACAGGCCCCTAACTATGGCTACACCTTC. The chain joins TRBV28 to TRBJ1-2; D ambiguous. CDR1 MDHEN and CDR2 SYDVKM come from the germline V gene. Trimming removed 2 bases from V and 0 bases from J, with 7 bases in between. The CDR3 has 14 amino acids.

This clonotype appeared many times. Written as DNA, the CDR3 is TGCGCCAGCAGCCCCGGACTAAAAAACATTCAGTACTTC. Its protein product is CASSPGLKNIQYF. This rearrangement joins TRBV5-1 to TRBJ2-4, with a weak D call TRBD2 (6 bases). Looked up from germline, CDR1 is SGHRS and CDR2 is YFSETQ. V lost 4 bases, J lost 4 bases, and 9 bases lay in between. The CDR3 consists of 13 residues. Full variable domain (outside the CDR3, taken from reference TRBV5-1 and TRBJ2-4): KAGVTQTPRYLIKTRGQQVTLSCSPISGHRSVSWYQQTPGQGLQFLFEYFSETQRNKGNFPGRFSGRQFSNSRSEMNVSTLELGDSALYLCASSPGLKNIQYFGAGTRLSVL.

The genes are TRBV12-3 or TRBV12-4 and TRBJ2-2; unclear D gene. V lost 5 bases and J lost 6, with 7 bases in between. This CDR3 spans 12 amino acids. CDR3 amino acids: CASSPSAGELFF. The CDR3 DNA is TGTGCCAGCAGTCCCTCCGCCGGGGAGCTGTTTTTT.

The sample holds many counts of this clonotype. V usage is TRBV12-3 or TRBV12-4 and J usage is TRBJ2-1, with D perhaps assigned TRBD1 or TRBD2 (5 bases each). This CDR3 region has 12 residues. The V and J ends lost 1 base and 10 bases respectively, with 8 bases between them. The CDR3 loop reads CASSLVEGEQFF. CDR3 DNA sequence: TGTGCCAGCAGTTTAGTCGAGGGGGAGCAGTTCTTC.

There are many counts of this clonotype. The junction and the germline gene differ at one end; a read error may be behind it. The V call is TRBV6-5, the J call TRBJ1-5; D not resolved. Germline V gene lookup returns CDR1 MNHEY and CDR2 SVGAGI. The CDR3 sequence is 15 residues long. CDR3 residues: CASSYSIPGNQPQHF. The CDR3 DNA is TGTGCCAGCAGTTACTCGATACCAGGCAACCAGCCCCAGCATTTT.